Below, 5 T cell receptor beta chains from the same sample are listed, as sequenced in a study of technical replicates of blood from several donors. Profiled with immunoSEQ multiplex PCR; TCRdb holds only in-frame clones, not every one. The profile shows approximately 79,000 clones, approximately 97% of them singletons. The sample was T cells isolated from PBMCs. The receptors shown here come from a human donor in good health.

V gene TRBV9 combines with J gene TRBJ2-1; 9 bases fit TRBD2. Germline CDR1 and CDR2: SGDLS and YYNGEE. V shed 4 bases, J shed 0 bases, and the junction held 2 bases outside the gene matches. The CDR3 spans 15 residues. CDR3 sequence (DNA): TGTGCCAGCAGCCGTAGCGGGAGCTCCTACAATGAGCAGTTCTTC. This codes for CASSRSGSSYNEQFF. The variable domain in full, with the rest retrieved from reference TRBV9 and TRBJ2-1, is DSGVTQTPKHLITATGQRVTLRCSPRSGDLSVYWYQQSLDQGLQFLIQYYNGEERAKGNILERFSAQQFPDLHSELNLSSLELGDSALYFCASSRSGSSYNEQFFGPGTRLTVL.

This clone was seen a few times. The chain is built from TRBV19 and TRBJ2-3, with 9 bases matching TRBD2. CDR3 size: 14 residues. Germline V gene sequence: CDR1 LNHDA, CDR2 SQIVND (reference sequence). V shed 1 base, J shed 9 bases, and the junction held 5 bases outside the gene matches. The CDR3, as DNA: TGTGCCAGTAGTATAGCCCTAGCGGGAAGAACGCAGTATTTT. Amino acid sequence: CASSIALAGRTQYF.

V and J are TRBV7-3 and TRBJ2-3; TRBD1 might be the D (6 bases). The germline gives CDR1 SGHTA, CDR2 FQGTGA. The CDR3 extends over 14 amino acids. V was shortened by 3 bases and J by 2 bases, with 9 bases between the two germline ends. This CDR3 reads CASSLAGDTDTQYF. The CDR3 bases are TGTGCCAGCAGCTTGGCAGGGGACACAGATACGCAGTATTTT.

The chain has TRBV7-8 and TRBJ2-7; D gene uncertain. Trimming removed 1 base at V and 3 bases at J, with 4 bases between. There are 12 residues in the CDR3. Looked up from germline, CDR1 is SGHVS and CDR2 is FQNEAQ. DNA of the CDR3: TGTGCCAGCAGCTTAGAACTCTACGAGCAGTACTTC. Translation gives CASSLELYEQYF.

CDR3 residues: CASSQGLALYNEQFF. CDR3 nucleotide sequence: TGTGCCAGCAGCCAGGGACTAGCGTTATACAATGAGCAGTTCTTC. The chain carries TRBV7-8 and TRBJ2-1; 10 bases agree with TRBD2. This CDR3 region has 15 residues. Germline V CDR1 and CDR2: SGHVS, FQNEAQ. With V trimmed by 5 bases and J by 4 bases, 5 bases remained unmatched. Drawing the rest from reference TRBV7-8 and TRBJ2-1, the complete variable domain is GAGVSQSPRYKVAKRGQDVALRCDPISGHVSLFWYQQALGQGPEFLTYFQNEAQLDKSGLPSDRFFAERPEGSVSTLKIQRTQQEDSAVYLCASSQGLALYNEQFFGPGTRLTVL.